Here is one T cell receptor (beta chain) with its context. Its cognate antigen is unknown. The germline CDR1 and CDR2 sequences are MGHRA and YSYEKL. This CDR3 has 16 residues. The V segment lost 0 bases and the J segment 1 base; nucleotides outside the gene matches: 2. Donors were nominally healthy when sampled, though unrecorded immune exposures were likely. This sample stems from a study of cytomegalovirus exposure and HLA in healthy donors. Study at large: The early release's HLA-typed donors yielded 80 million to 95 million unique TCRs.

It was with 60 Vbeta and 13 Jbeta primers that the PCR ran. Here immunoSEQ multiplex PCR was the method, and the copy in TCRdb shows in-frame clones only, minus some. The sample holds fewer than 200,000 clones; 80% to 90% are singletons and the top ten take roughly 4.9%. Study results and limitations: In vitro testing confirmed a few CMV-associated chains as specific for CMV antigens. Across all donors, roughly uniform sequencing depth was an assumption of the presence/absence analyses.

The chain employs TRBV4-1 and TRBJ2-1; TRBD2 matches at 8 bases. This sequence was found in a woman between 18 and 30 years old in good health and CMV-seropositive. Sequencing was performed on PBMCs. CDR3 nucleotides: TGCGCCAGCAGCCAAGATCGGGGGGGGTCCTACAATGAGCAGTTCTTC. It yields the protein CASSQDRGGSYNEQFF.